The 16 T cell receptor beta chains presented below share a single source sample, sequenced in a study of regulatory T cells in long-lasting Graves disease. The sample's time point: newly diagnosed GD, antithyroid drugs for less than 3 months. RNA isolated from PBMCs was used to make the TCR library. Library construction for TCR beta used iRepertoire HTBI primers and Arm-PCR of CDR3 regions. TCRdb ran MiXCR on the multiplex PCR reads and lists one entry per CDR3 protein. The sample includes about 220,000 distinct CDR3 sequences, around 19% seen only once; the top ten take approximately 12%. The same data also went into a second study, on T cells in Graves' hyperthyroidism and ophthalmopathy.

This material consisted of peripheral blood mononuclear cells (PBMCs), taken at new diagnosis, from a patient treated with antithyroid drugs. The receptor source for this set is a woman aged 25 to 39 with Graves disease.

This clonotype was recorded many times. An end of the junction differs from the germline gene, which may be a read error. The chain uses TRBV28 and TRBJ2-3; 8 nucleotides agree with TRBD2. This CDR3 has 14 residues. Looked up from germline, CDR1 is MDHEN and CDR2 is SYDVKM. Here the CDR3 reads CASVRGGSTDTQCF. CDR3 in DNA: TGTGCCAGTGTCCGGGGGGGCAGCACAGATACGCAGTGTTTT. Variable domain in full (rest from reference TRBV28 and TRBJ2-3): DVKVTQSSRYLVKRTGEKVFLECVQDMDHENMFWYRQDPGLGLRLIYFSYDVKMKEKGDIPEGYSVSREKKERFSLILESASTNQTSMYLCASVRGGSTDTQCFGPGTRLTVL.

This clonotype was seen ten or more times. The V call is TRBV28, the J call TRBJ1-4, with 11 bases identical to TRBD1. From germline, CDR1 is MDHEN and CDR2 SYDVKM. J gave up 7 bases and V 5 bases, and 3 bases lay outside the gene matches. CDR3 length equals 14 residues. The CDR3 here is CASSRDRGFEKLFF. The CDR3 DNA reads TGTGCCAGCAGTCGGGACAGGGGGTTTGAAAAACTGTTTTTT.

As regards this clonotype: This may be a read error, as it is one base from a much larger clone. The CDR3 spells CASSPGTKTYEQYF. CDR3 DNA sequence: TGTGCCAGCAGCCCCGGGACGAAGACCTACGAGCAGTACTTC. The gene calls are TRBV9 and TRBJ2-7; D may be TRBD1 or TRBD2 (5 bases each). Germline CDR1 is SGDLS and CDR2 is YYNGEE. With 4 bases removed from V and 2 bases from J, the gap between germline ends came to 13 bases. The CDR3 has 14 residues.

As for this clonotype: One end of the junction fails to match germline, which may point to a read error. The chain has TRBV7-7 and TRBJ2-3; 7 bases match TRBD2. The germline CDR1 and CDR2 sequences are SSHAT and FNYEAQ (reference sequence). This CDR3 comprises 14 residues. This CDR3 reads CASSTGGGRDTQYF. The DNA of the CDR3 is TGTGCTAGCAGTACGGGAGGCGGAAGAGATACGCAGTATTTT.

In its sample, this clonotype was seen many times. V usage is TRBV5-1 and J usage is TRBJ2-5; the D is unclear. This CDR3 has 14 amino acids. V shed 4 bases and J shed 1 base, with 11 bases lying between them. Germline V gives CDR1 SGHRS, CDR2 YFSETQ. This chain's CDR3 is CASSPAAFQETQYF. The CDR3 coding sequence is TGCGCCAGCAGCCCGGCGGCCTTCCAAGAGACCCAGTACTTC.

This clonotype was observed many times. The chain couples TRBV12-3 or TRBV12-4 to TRBJ1-2; no clear D. The CDR3 sequence is 13 residues long. Trimming removed 2 bases at V and 2 bases at J, with 6 bases between. Here the CDR3 reads CASSLHTNYGYTF. The CDR3 coding sequence is TGTGCCAGCAGTTTACACACCAACTATGGCTACACCTTC.

The J gene is TRBJ2-1, the V gene TRBV27, with TRBD1 identical over 9 bases. There are 16 residues in the CDR3. V trimming: 5 bases; J trimming: 6 bases; junction bases outside the gene matches: 11. Per germline, CDR1 MNHEY and CDR2 SMNVEV (reference sequence). The CDR3: CASSPRQTGGGNEQFF. The CDR3 nucleotides are TGTGCCAGCAGTCCCCGCCAGACAGGGGGGGGCAATGAGCAGTTCTTC.

This clonotype appeared many times. The chain employs TRBV12-3 or TRBV12-4 and TRBJ1-6; 10 bases are shared with TRBD1. Germline trimming cut 5 bases from V and 8 bases from J; bases unmatched to any gene: 9. This CDR3 has 16 amino acids. Written as DNA, the CDR3 is TGTGCCAGCAGTATACGACAGGGGGCAGGGGATTCACCCCTCCACTTT. Translation gives CASSIRQGAGDSPLHF.

This clonotype was found many times. The V call is TRBV29-1, the J call TRBJ2-3; D not resolved. CDR1 and CDR2 from the germline V gene are SQVTM and ANQGSEA. Trimming stripped 3 bases from V and 1 base from J, with 5 bases between. The CDR3 is 12 residues long. CDR3 DNA: TGCAGCGTTGATCAGGGCACAGATACGCAGTATTTT. Its protein product is CSVDQGTDTQYF.

This clonotype was counted many times. This chain joins TRBV7-2 and TRBJ1-2; 7 bases map to TRBD1. The V segment lost 3 bases and the J segment 2 bases; nucleotides outside the gene matches: 6. Germline CDR1 and CDR2: SGHTA and FQGNSA. The CDR3 contains 15 residues. As DNA, the CDR3 is TGTGCCAGCAGCTTCCCGCCGGACAGGAACTATGGCTACACCTTC. Translated: CASSFPPDRNYGYTF.

This clonotype has just a few counts. A junction end diverges from the germline sequence, so it may reflect a read error. This chain links TRBV20-1 with TRBJ2-5; 11 bases are a match to TRBD2. CDR1 is DFQATT and CDR2 is SNEGSKA in the germline V gene (reference sequence). The CDR3 covers 14 residues. The CDR3 region is CSARASLAGEAQYF. In DNA, the CDR3 is TGCAGTGCTAGAGCCTCACTAGCGGGAGAGGCCCAGTACTTC.

A few counts support this clonotype. The J gene is TRBJ1-1, the V gene TRBV7-9, with D possibly TRBD1 on 6 matching bases. V lost 3 bases and J 1 base, leaving 12 bases between the germline ends. Germline V gene lookup returns CDR1 SEHNR and CDR2 FQNEAQ (reference sequence). This CDR3 has 15 residues. The CDR3 DNA reads as TGTGCCAGCAGCTTCTCACAGGGATCGAACACTGAAGCTTTCTTT. Amino acids: CASSFSQGSNTEAFF.

This clonotype was recorded at least ten times. The genes are TRBV7-9 and TRBJ1-2; 8 bases are a match to TRBD1. Germline values: CDR1 SEHNR, CDR2 FQNEAQ (reference sequence). This CDR3 is 15 amino acids long. After removal of 8 bases from V and 2 bases from J, the junction contained 10 bases not matched to a gene. The CDR3 loop reads CASGPSDRENYGYTF. In DNA, the CDR3 is TGTGCCAGCGGCCCCTCGGACAGGGAGAACTATGGCTACACCTTC.

Note on this clonotype: A far larger clone differs by one base, so this is likely a read error. This chain uses TRBV19 with TRBJ2-5; TRBD2 matches at 7 bases. J lost 11 bases, V lost 3 bases, and 24 bases had no gene match. Germline V gene sequence: CDR1 LNHDA, CDR2 SQIVND (reference sequence). The CDR3 runs 18 residues. As DNA, the CDR3 is TGTGCCAGTAGTATCATTATGGCTAGCGGCCTCTCCTACAATGAGCAGTACTTC. This translates into CASSIIMASGLSYNEQYF.

Points on this clonotype: One junction end does not reproduce the germline sequence, and a read error may be involved. The CDR3 bases are TGTGCCGGCTCAGGACTCACAGATACGCAGTATTTT. Translating it yields CAGSGLTDTQYF. The chain is built from TRBV18 and TRBJ2-3; possible D gene TRBD2, 5 bases. The CDR3 runs 12 residues. CDR1 KGHSH and CDR2 LQKENI come from the germline V gene.

The table lists this clonotype with a few counts. The chain is built from TRBV3-1 and TRBJ2-7; D perhaps matches TRBD2 (6 bases). The CDR3 is 14 residues long. Germline V gene sequence: CDR1 LGHDT, CDR2 YNNKEL (reference sequence). V lost 0 bases to trimming and J lost 2 bases, with 8 bases between them. CDR3 sequence reads: CASSQDLAAYEQYF. The CDR3 DNA follows: TGTGCCAGCAGCCAAGATTTAGCGGCCTACGAGCAGTACTTC.